These 18 T cell receptor beta chains came from one sample sequenced in a study. TCRdb re-derived calls from the RT-PCR reads in MiXCR, one entry per CDR3 protein. The sample has almost 700,000 distinct CDR3 sequences, approximately 15% seen once. Material for sequencing was memory CD4+ T cells from blood. These receptor sequences come from a female donor in good health, serving as a healthy control.

The rearrangement joins TRBV7-2 to TRBJ2-3; a possible D gene is TRBD1 (5 bases). The CDR3 loop spans 11 amino acids. Trimming pared 5 bases from V and 10 bases from J, leaving 10 bases between. Germline values: CDR1 SGHTA, CDR2 FQGNSA. This chain's CDR3 is CASSLQVAQYF. CDR3 in DNA: TGTGCCAGCAGCCTACAGGTGGCGCAGTATTTT.

The chain couples TRBV20-1 to TRBJ2-1, with 11 bases that match TRBD2. CDR1 DFQATT and CDR2 SNEGSKA come from the germline V gene (reference sequence). V shed 5 bases, J shed 9 bases, and the junction held 6 bases outside the gene matches. The CDR3 is made up of 13 amino acids. CDR3 coding DNA: TGCAGTGCTCCCGATAGCGGGAGGGGTGAGCAGTTCTTC. Its protein is CSAPDSGRGEQFF.

Ten or more counts support this clonotype. The chain couples TRBV6-5 to TRBJ2-5; D gene uncertain. This CDR3 region has 14 residues. The germline V gene has CDR1 MNHEY and CDR2 SVGAGI. Trimming stripped 10 bases from V and 0 bases from J, with 15 bases between. CDR3: CATTTSSHQETQYF. The DNA for the CDR3 is TGTGCCACCACGACATCTTCACACCAAGAGACCCAGTACTTC.

This chain connects TRBV18 to TRBJ2-1, with 8 bases identical to TRBD2. This CDR3 comprises 15 residues. Germline V gives CDR1 KGHSH, CDR2 LQKENI. V shed 6 bases, J shed 6 bases, and the junction held 10 bases outside the gene matches. The CDR3 nucleotides are TGTGCCAGCTCCCCGTCGGGACTAGGTGGCAATGAGCAGTTCTTC. Translated, it gives CASSPSGLGGNEQFF.

Many counts were recorded for this clonotype. The chain carries TRBV10-3 and TRBJ2-7, with 7 nucleotides matching TRBD1. Trimming cost V 0 bases and J 6 bases; bases outside gene matches: 11. The CDR3 has 16 amino acids. CDR1 is ENHRY and CDR2 is SYGVKD in the germline V gene. CDR3 coding DNA: TGTGCCATCAGTGAGTCGCTAGGGCAGGGGGAAGGCGAGCAGTACTTC. It translates to CAISESLGQGEGEQYF.

This clonotype was detected only a few times. J is TRBJ2-5 and V is TRBV29-1; possibly TRBD1 for D (6 bases). The CDR3 is 13 residues long. From germline, CDR1 is SQVTM and CDR2 ANQGSEA. V was pared by 6 bases and J by 2 bases, with 13 bases between. The CDR3 DNA follows: TGCAGCGTCCAGGACAGCCTACAAGAGACCCAGTACTTC. Its translation: CSVQDSLQETQYF.

This clonotype was seen at least ten times. This rearrangement joins TRBV4-3 to TRBJ2-7; D unresolved. Trimming left V 4 bases short and J 5 bases short, with 15 bases between. Germline values: CDR1 LGHNA, CDR2 YSLEER. CDR3 length equals 14 residues. In nucleotides, the CDR3 is TGCGCCAGCAGCCGAACGGGTTCTTTCCACGAGCAGTACTTC. This codes for CASSRTGSFHEQYF.

This clonotype was seen more than once but under ten times. An end of the junction differs from the germline gene, which may be a read error. This chain links TRBV20-1 with TRBJ2-1, with D unclear. The CDR3 extends over 15 amino acids. Germline lookup yields CDR1 DFQATT and CDR2 SNEGSKA (reference sequence). The CDR3 sequence is CSAPEARNFNNGQFF. DNA of the CDR3: TGCAGTGCCCCCGAGGCACGAAATTTCAACAATGGGCAGTTCTTC.

The chain carries TRBV9 and TRBJ1-5; D gene unclear. Deletions cut 0 bases from V and 3 bases from J, with 10 bases between. From germline, CDR1 is SGDLS and CDR2 YYNGEE. The CDR3 consists of 15 residues. The CDR3 reads CASSVGPSINQPQHF. The CDR3, as DNA: TGTGCCAGCAGCGTAGGCCCCTCGATCAATCAGCCCCAGCATTTT.

This clonotype was observed many times. The CDR3: CASSTGFNQPQHF. The CDR3 DNA reads as TGTGCCAGCAGCACAGGGTTCAATCAGCCCCAGCATTTT. The V and J genes are TRBV7-2 and TRBJ1-5, with D maybe TRBD1 (6 bases). The V gene's germline CDR1 is SGHTA and CDR2 FQGNSA. V dropped 5 bases and J dropped 3 bases, with 8 bases sitting between them. This CDR3 spans 13 amino acids.

As regards this clonotype: A much bigger clone sits one base away, suggesting this may be a read error. The genes are TRBV7-2 and TRBJ2-1; D not resolved. This CDR3 is built from 12 residues. The V gene's germline CDR1 is SGHTA and CDR2 FQGNSA. CDR3 region: CASSLETNEQLF. CDR3 nucleotide sequence: TGTGCCAGCAGCCTCGAGACCAATGAGCAGTTATTC.

V usage is TRBV3-1 and J usage is TRBJ2-5; D is possibly TRBD1 (6 bases). The V end was cut by 1 base, the J end by 2 bases, with 11 bases between. CDR3 length: 15 residues. The germline V gene encodes CDR1 LGHDT and CDR2 YNNKEL (reference sequence). CDR3 residues: CASSQAGARQETQYF. DNA of the CDR3: TGTGCCAGCAGCCAAGCAGGGGCGAGGCAAGAGACCCAGTACTTC.

This clonotype was detected many times. The genes are TRBV4-3 and TRBJ1-5; D gene uncertain. Germline V CDR1 and CDR2: LGHNA, YSLEER. The germline V and J ends were trimmed by 4 bases and 6 bases, with 16 bases remaining between them. CDR3 length: 15 amino acids. In DNA, the CDR3 is TGCGCCAGCAGCCGAAGCTGGGCGAAGGGTCAGCCCCAGCATTTT. This codes for CASSRSWAKGQPQHF.

The chain has TRBV6-2 or TRBV6-3 and TRBJ1-6; D possibly corresponds to TRBD1 (6 bases). Per the germline V gene, CDR1 is MNHEY and CDR2 is SVGEGT. Trimming took off 6 bases at V and 6 bases at J, with 15 bases between the two ends. The length of the CDR3 is 15 residues. The CDR3 DNA sequence: TGTGCCAGCAGAACAGGACAGAGCCCTAATTCACCCCTCCACTTT. Protein sequence: CASRTGQSPNSPLHF.

The genes are TRBV10-3 and TRBJ2-2; 7 bases map to TRBD1. This CDR3 contains 13 residues. V gave up 5 bases and J gave up 5 bases; unmatched junction bases: 2. The V gene's germline CDR1 is ENHRY and CDR2 SYGVKD. The CDR3 sequence: CAISPQGTGELFF. The CDR3 coding sequence is TGTGCCATCAGTCCACAGGGGACCGGGGAGCTGTTTTTT.

The chain has TRBV7-9 and TRBJ2-1, with D possibly called TRBD1 or TRBD2 (5 bases each). Trimming left V 5 bases short and J 4 bases short, with 12 bases between. Per the germline V gene, CDR1 is SEHNR and CDR2 is FQNEAQ (reference sequence). This CDR3 spans 14 amino acids. The CDR3 loop reads CASSPGTRYNEQFF. For the CDR3, the DNA is TGTGCCAGCAGCCCCGGGACCAGGTACAATGAGCAGTTCTTC.

This clonotype showed up many times. V gene TRBV12-3 or TRBV12-4 combines with J gene TRBJ2-6; no reliable D call. This CDR3 is 12 amino acids long. Trimming cost V 6 bases and J 10 bases, with 10 bases left between them. CDR3 amino acids: CASRNFTNVLTF. The CDR3 bases are TGTGCCAGCAGAAACTTTACTAACGTCCTGACTTTC.

The chain combines TRBV20-1 with TRBJ2-7; TRBD2 aligns across 13 bases. J gave up 6 bases and V 5 bases, and 10 bases lay outside the gene matches. Germline V lookup: CDR1 DFQATT, CDR2 SNEGSKA (reference sequence). The CDR3 is made up of 15 amino acids. The CDR3 here is CSAPRGTSGTIEQYF. Here the CDR3 DNA reads TGCAGTGCTCCCCGAGGGACTAGCGGGACTATCGAGCAGTACTTC.